Below, 21 T cell receptor beta chains from the same sample are listed, as sequenced in a study of T cells in Graves' hyperthyroidism and ophthalmopathy. The TCR beta CDR3 regions underwent amplification using RNA transcripts as the source. With the HTBI primer set, the TCR CDR3 went through a first round of RT-PCR. TCRdb reanalysed the multiplex PCR reads using MiXCR and keeps one entry per CDR3 protein. The sample shows roughly 500,000 distinct CDR3 sequences, about 15% of them seen only once. Sequenced: blood. The receptors derive from a woman aged 25 to 39 with Graves' hyperthyroidism that later progressed to Graves' ophthalmopathy.

This clonotype has more than one count but fewer than ten. This chain links TRBV4-1 with TRBJ2-2, with a possible D match to TRBD2 (7 bases). Germline V gives CDR1 MGHRA, CDR2 YSYEKL. The CDR3 is 17 amino acids. Trimming removed 4 bases from V and 4 bases from J, with 19 bases in between. For the CDR3, the DNA is TGCGCCAGCAGCCTAAGGGGGGGGGGTGCGTCCACCGGGGAGCTGTTTTTT. This translates into CASSLRGGGASTGELFF.

In the case of this clonotype: No DNA is shown, since the ends of the CDR3 on it are uncertain; the CDR3 is the one TCRdb lists. The CDR3 is CASSEEVGAGTF. This chain uses TRBV2 with TRBJ1-2; TRBD1, the D gene given by the table, was not confirmed from the DNA. The CDR3 region is 12 residues in length, termini included. The germline V gene encodes CDR1 SNHLY and CDR2 FYNNEI.

For this clonotype: An end of the junction differs from the germline gene, which may be a read error. This chain joins TRBV7-6 and TRBJ2-1, with D tentatively TRBD1 or TRBD2 (6 bases each). The CDR3 runs 16 residues. Germline values: CDR1 SGHVS, CDR2 FNYEAQ. The CDR3 region is CASSPGGSQDYNEHFF. The DNA for the CDR3 is TGTGCCAGCAGCCCCGGGGGCAGCCAAGACTACAATGAGCACTTCTTC.

This chain links TRBV10-3 with TRBJ1-6; D perhaps matches TRBD1 (6 bases). Deletions cut 6 bases from V and 7 bases from J, with 7 bases between. The V gene's germline CDR1 is ENHRY and CDR2 SYGVKD. The CDR3 sequence is 12 residues long. The chain's CDR3 is CAIRTGNSPLHF. In nucleotides, the CDR3 is TGTGCCATCAGAACAGGGAATTCACCCCTCCACTTT.

The sample holds a few counts of this clonotype. The chain joins TRBV5-4 to TRBJ1-4; D is unclear. The CDR3 runs 15 residues. CDR1 is SGHNT and CDR2 is YYREEE in the germline V gene (reference sequence). Deletions cut 5 bases from V and 3 bases from J, with 14 bases between. CDR3 in amino acids: CASSHLLGPNEKLFF. DNA of the CDR3: TGTGCCAGCAGTCACCTTTTAGGGCCTAATGAAAAACTGTTTTTT.

This clonotype was counted many times. This rearrangement joins TRBV7-9 to TRBJ2-1; 10 bases match TRBD2. Unmatched junction bases numbered 7, after V lost 6 bases and J lost 5 bases. CDR3 length equals 15 residues. The germline gives CDR1 SEHNR, CDR2 FQNEAQ (reference sequence). The CDR3 sequence: CASSYAGLANNEQFF. CDR3 coding DNA: TGTGCCAGCAGTTACGCGGGACTAGCGAACAATGAGCAGTTCTTC.

This clonotype was recorded many times. V gene TRBV2 combines with J gene TRBJ2-5; the D gene is possibly TRBD2 (6 bases). V was shortened by 2 bases and J by 4 bases, with 14 bases between the two germline ends. This CDR3 region has 15 residues. Germline CDR1 reads SNHLY; CDR2 reads FYNNEI. The CDR3 DNA is TGTGCCAGCAGTGAAAGCCCCAAGGAGGGAGAGACCCAGTACTTC. Translating gives CASSESPKEGETQYF.

In this sample, this clonotype turned up many times. The V and J genes are TRBV18 and TRBJ2-3; no clear D gene. The CDR3 is made up of 14 amino acids. Trimming pared 0 bases from V and 6 bases from J, leaving 10 bases between. Germline values: CDR1 KGHSH, CDR2 LQKENI. In DNA, the CDR3 is TGTGCCAGCTCACCACCTTTCCCCCAGGATACGCAGTATTTT. This sequence encodes CASSPPFPQDTQYF. Using reference TRBV18 and TRBJ2-3 for the parts outside the CDR3, the full variable domain is NAGVMQNPRHLVRRRGQEARLRCSPMKGHSHVYWYRQLPEEGLKFMVYLQKENIIDESGMPKERFSAEFPKEGPSILRIQQVVRGDSAAYFCASSPPFPQDTQYFGPGTRLTVL.

Concerning this clonotype: It may be a read error: a sequence one base away is much more abundant. The V call is TRBV5-6, the J call TRBJ2-1; D possibly uses TRBD1 or TRBD2 (5 bases each). The CDR3 length is 15 residues. In germline, CDR1 is SGHDT, CDR2 YYEEEE. The V and J ends lost 4 bases and 10 bases respectively, with 21 bases between them. CDR3 in DNA: TGTGCCAGCAGCAGGGACCAGGTTCGCTCCCTGGAGCAGTTCTTC. This sequence encodes CASSRDQVRSLEQFF.

V usage is TRBV27 and J usage is TRBJ1-1; no reliable D call. The CDR3 is 14 residues long. The germline CDR1 and CDR2 sequences are MNHEY and SMNVEV (reference sequence). Trimming left V 8 bases short and J 9 bases short, with 22 bases between. CDR3 sequence: CASVSLIGEGKAFF. The CDR3 DNA is TGTGCCAGCGTCTCGTTGATTGGGGAGGGAAAAGCTTTCTTT.

This clonotype was counted at least ten times. The rearrangement joins TRBV4-3 to TRBJ2-3, with D unresolved. The CDR3 is 15 residues long. The germline V gene encodes CDR1 LGHNA and CDR2 YSLEER. Deletions cut 0 bases from V and 1 base from J, with 8 bases between. The DNA for the CDR3 is TGCGCCAGCAGCCAAGATATTAGAGGCACAGATACGCAGTATTTT. This translates into CASSQDIRGTDTQYF.

This clonotype was seen many times. The rearrangement links TRBV3-1 to TRBJ1-1; TRBD1 aligns across 7 bases. Germline CDR1 reads LGHDT; CDR2 reads YNNKEL (reference sequence). CDR3 length: 15 amino acids. V lost 2 bases and J lost 2; bases outside the gene matches: 5. The DNA of the CDR3 is TGTGCCAGCAGCCAATCCAGGGGGATCAACACTGAAGCTTTCTTT. Its translation: CASSQSRGINTEAFF.

This chain uses TRBV20-1 with TRBJ1-1; perhaps TRBD1 as D (6 bases). V dropped 1 base and J dropped 3 bases, with 12 bases sitting between them. CDR3 length: 14 amino acids. CDR1 and CDR2 from the germline V gene are DFQATT and SNEGSKA (reference sequence). CDR3 in amino acids: CSARVKQGYTEAFF. In nucleotides, the CDR3 is TGCAGTGCTAGAGTAAAGCAGGGGTACACTGAAGCTTTCTTT.

This clonotype has at least ten counts. The chain carries TRBV5-1 and TRBJ1-4; TRBD1 matches 8 bases. Germline V lookup: CDR1 SGHRS, CDR2 YFSETQ. V gave up 4 bases and J gave up 3 bases; unmatched junction bases: 5. This CDR3 is 15 amino acids long. This chain's CDR3 is CASSVQGASNEKLFF. CDR3 in DNA: TGCGCCAGCAGCGTCCAGGGGGCCTCTAATGAAAAACTGTTTTTT.

This clonotype was found once. The CDR3 end shows no conserved phenylalanine or tryptophan, and so a read error is likely. The chain uses TRBV3-1 and TRBJ2-7, with TRBD1 matching over 8 bases. V dropped 4 bases and J dropped 1; count of bases not matched to a gene: 6. The CDR3 extends over 15 amino acids. Per germline, CDR1 LGHDT and CDR2 YNNKEL (reference sequence). The CDR3, as DNA: TGTGCCAGCAGCCCCCGGACAGGGAGTTCCTACGAGCAGTACCTC. Protein product: CASSPRTGSSYEQYL.

This clonotype was detected ten times or more. The V gene is TRBV20-1, the J gene TRBJ1-4; the D gene is possibly TRBD1 (6 bases). Germline V CDR1 and CDR2: DFQATT, SNEGSKA (reference sequence). This CDR3 has 16 amino acids. With 6 bases removed from V and 5 bases from J, the gap between germline ends came to 22 bases. CDR3 residues: CSAPPPLQGQNEKLFF. CDR3 sequence (DNA): TGCAGTGCGCCGCCTCCACTACAGGGCCAAAATGAAAAACTGTTTTTT.

Details on this clonotype: A single base separates this from a much larger clone, so it may be a read error. The chain has TRBV5-1 and TRBJ2-7, with 12 bases identical to TRBD2. The ends lost 0 bases at V and 5 bases at J; junction bases unmatched: 15. The CDR3 covers 19 residues. Germline loops: CDR1 SGHRS, CDR2 YFSETQ. The CDR3 nucleotides are TGCGCCAGCAGCTTGGGATACAGGACTAGCGGGATCTACCTTGACGAGCAGTACTTC. This gives the protein CASSLGYRTSGIYLDEQYF. The full variable domain, completed using reference TRBV5-1 and TRBJ2-7, is KAGVTQTPRYLIKTRGQQVTLSCSPISGHRSVSWYQQTPGQGLQFLFEYFSETQRNKGNFPGRFSGRQFSNSRSEMNVSTLELGDSALYLCASSLGYRTSGIYLDEQYFGPGTRLTVT.

This clonotype was seen many times. The genes are TRBV19 and TRBJ2-3, with TRBD2 matching 12 bases. Germline V gene sequence: CDR1 LNHDA, CDR2 SQIVND (reference sequence). The CDR3 is made up of 17 amino acids. Trimming cost V 3 bases and J 0 bases; bases outside gene matches: 4. CDR3 sequence reads: CASSIRGLAGSTDTQYF. CDR3 coding DNA: TGTGCCAGTAGTATCCGGGGACTAGCGGGCAGCACAGATACGCAGTATTTT.

Regarding this clonotype: A much bigger clone sits one base away, suggesting this may be a read error. The rearrangement links TRBV30 to TRBJ2-1; D is unclear. The assigned J gene may be wrong: the sequence end matches TRBJ2-7 better. The CDR3 loop spans 14 amino acids. CDR1 and CDR2 from the germline V gene are GTSNPN and SVGIG (reference sequence). CDR3 coding DNA: TGTGCCTGGAGTGAGACTGGGCTAGACAATGAGCAGTACTTC. This sequence encodes CAWSETGLDNEQYF.

A few counts support this clonotype. The chain is built from TRBV4-2 and TRBJ1-5; D possibly corresponds to TRBD1 (6 bases). The germline V and J ends were trimmed by 1 base and 5 bases, with 15 bases remaining between them. The CDR3 is 16 residues long. Germline lookup yields CDR1 LGHNA and CDR2 YNFKEQ. For the CDR3, the DNA is TGTGCCAGCAGCCAAGTACAGAACAGGGAGGATCAGCCCCAGCATTTT. Protein product: CASSQVQNREDQPQHF.

CDR3 DNA sequence: TGCGCCAGCAGCTTGGCTAGCGGGAGTTTGATGGCCCTTGTCTACGAGCAGTACTTC. Translated: CASSLASGSLMALVYEQYF. The rearrangement uses TRBV5-1 and TRBJ2-7; 10 nucleotides line up with TRBD2. CDR1 is SGHRS and CDR2 is YFSETQ in the germline V gene. There are 19 residues in the CDR3. J lost 3 bases, V lost 0 bases, and 15 bases had no gene match.